The sequence of this T cell receptor (beta chain) was determined in a study of cytomegalovirus exposure and HLA in healthy donors. Study observations and caveats: Rare sequences made up most TCRs, while some public TCRs were found in many donors. The listing of 150 to 200 TCR beta chains classed them as cytomegalovirus-associated.

Using immunoSEQ multiplex PCR, the repertoire was profiled, and TCRdb retains in-frame clones only, with some absent. The top ten hold around 1.5% of the sample, which has some 120,000 clones, more than 70% seen once. Comments on this clone: Its target is unknown.

This CDR3 has 13 amino acids. Germline CDR1 reads GTSNPN; CDR2 reads SVGIG (reference sequence). The genes are TRBV30 and TRBJ2-1; 7 nucleotides line up with TRBD2. This TCR came from a man aged 30-40 years in good health and CMV-seronegative. Sequences were obtained from PBMCs. The CDR3 DNA reads as TGTGCGGGGGGAAGCGGGGCCTACAATGAGCAGTTCTTC. This gives the protein CAGGSGAYNEQFF.